This TCR beta chain stems from a study of long-term antiretroviral therapy in people with HIV. Trimming pared 3 bases from V and 3 bases from J, leaving 8 bases between. The CDR3 has 13 amino acids. CDR1 and CDR2 from the germline V gene are MDHEN and SYDVKM. Researchers ran immunoSEQ v3.0 at survey level. Sequencing used immunoSEQ multiplex PCR; TCRdb keeps in-frame clones, though not all of them. The sample includes about 41,000 clones, less than 95% of them seen just once. The sequencing here drew on unsorted PBMCs, taken roughly 9.5 years after starting antiretroviral therapy. This TCR was recovered from a man aged 25 to 40 with HIV. The chain carries TRBV28 and TRBJ1-2; D ambiguous. The CDR3 region is CASSLEVYYGYTF. The CDR3 nucleotides are TGTGCCAGCAGTTTGGAGGTTTACTATGGCTACACCTTC.